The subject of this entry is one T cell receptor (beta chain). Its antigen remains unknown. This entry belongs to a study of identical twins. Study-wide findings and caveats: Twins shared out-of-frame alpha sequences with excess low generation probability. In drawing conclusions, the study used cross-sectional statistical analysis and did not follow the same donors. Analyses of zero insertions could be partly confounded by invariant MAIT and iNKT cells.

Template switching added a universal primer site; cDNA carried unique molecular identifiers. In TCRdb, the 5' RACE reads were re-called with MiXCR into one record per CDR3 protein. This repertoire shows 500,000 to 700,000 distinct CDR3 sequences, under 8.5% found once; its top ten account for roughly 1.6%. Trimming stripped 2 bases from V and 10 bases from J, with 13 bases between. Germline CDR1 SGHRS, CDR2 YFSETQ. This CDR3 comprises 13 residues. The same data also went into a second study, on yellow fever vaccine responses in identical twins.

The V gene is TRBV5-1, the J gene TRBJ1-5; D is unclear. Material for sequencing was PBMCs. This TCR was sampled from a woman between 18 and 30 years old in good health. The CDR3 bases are TGCGCCAGCAGCTTAGGGTCCGACAAACCCCAGCATTTT. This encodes CASSLGSDKPQHF.